One sample yielded the 21 T cell receptor beta chains listed below, sequenced in a study of blood T cells in healthy people across ages. The second PCR ran 7 to 11 cycles with a sample-barcoded 5' primer and J-beta primers. Each CDR3 protein gets one entry after TCRdb re-called the 5' RACE reads with MiXCR. Here the sample spans some 1.5 million distinct CDR3 sequences, roughly two fifths being singletons. Sequenced material: blood. These receptor sequences come from a young woman in good health.

This clonotype was picked up a small number of times. The genes are TRBV9 and TRBJ2-7, with 15 bases that match TRBD2. This CDR3 comprises 19 residues. The V gene's germline CDR1 is SGDLS and CDR2 YYNGEE. V was clipped by 0 bases and J by 2 bases; unmatched bases: 9. This CDR3 is CASSVDPGLAGGHTYEQYF. Here the CDR3 DNA reads TGTGCCAGCAGCGTAGACCCGGGACTAGCGGGAGGCCATACCTACGAGCAGTACTTC.

A single count supports this clonotype. The genes are TRBV24-1 and TRBJ1-5, with D perhaps matching TRBD1 (5 bases). CDR3 length: 13 residues. CDR1 and CDR2 (germline): KGHDR, SFDVKD. Trimming took off 5 bases at V and 9 bases at J, with 13 bases between the two ends. The CDR3 sequence is CATSARASRPQHF. CDR3 sequence (DNA): TGTGCCACCAGTGCCAGGGCTAGTCGGCCCCAGCATTTT.

This clonotype was detected only a few times. The V and J genes are TRBV11-2 and TRBJ2-1; possible D gene TRBD2, 5 bases. Trimming shortened V by 5 bases and J by 0 bases, and 23 bases separated the two germline ends. In germline, CDR1 is SGHAT, CDR2 FQNNGV. The CDR3 covers 19 residues. The CDR3 DNA sequence: TGTGCCAGCAGCCAGACCCAAACGACGGACTGGAGCTCCTACAATGAGCAGTTCTTC. It yields the protein CASSQTQTTDWSSYNEQFF. The complete variable domain, with remaining parts taken from reference TRBV11-2 and TRBJ2-1, reads EAGVAQSPRYKIIEKRQSVAFWCNPISGHATLYWYQQILGQGPKLLIQFQNNGVVDDSQLPKDRFSAERLKGVDSTLKIQPAKLEDSAVYLCASSQTQTTDWSSYNEQFFGPGTRLTVL.

This clonotype was counted only a few times. The chain is built from TRBV24-1 and TRBJ2-5; either TRBD1 or TRBD2 may supply D (6 bases each). Trimming took 8 bases from V and 11 from J, leaving 20 bases between them. Germline V gene lookup returns CDR1 KGHDR and CDR2 SFDVKD. This CDR3 has 13 amino acids. DNA for the CDR3: TGTGCCACCATGCAGGTCGGGGGCAATGAGCAGTACTTC. This encodes CATMQVGGNEQYF.

This clonotype was detected only a few times. The chain is built from TRBV20-1 and TRBJ1-1; D might be TRBD1 (6 bases). This CDR3 has 14 residues. Trimming removed 6 bases at V and 0 bases at J, with 14 bases between. Germline V gene sequence: CDR1 DFQATT, CDR2 SNEGSKA (reference sequence). CDR3 loop: CSASGQGMNTEAFF. For the CDR3, the DNA is TGCAGTGCCAGCGGCCAGGGGATGAACACTGAAGCTTTCTTT.

This chain uses TRBV7-2 with TRBJ2-5; D is unresolved. Trimming took 1 base from V and 12 from J, leaving 6 bases between them. This CDR3 has 10 residues. From germline, CDR1 is SGHTA and CDR2 FQGNSA. CDR3 region: CASSLGVKYF. CDR3 sequence (DNA): TGTGCCAGCAGCTTAGGGGTGAAGTACTTC.

Regarding this clonotype: Sequence at one end of the junction differs from germline and may be a read error. The chain joins TRBV19 to TRBJ2-1, with D perhaps TRBD2 (5 bases). The CDR3 is made up of 14 amino acids. Germline V lookup: CDR1 LNHDA, CDR2 SQIVND (reference sequence). The CDR3 nucleotides are TGTGCCAGTAGTGTGGAGACTAATTACAAGGAGCAGTTCTTC. Its translation: CASSVETNYKEQFF.

The V call is TRBV10-3, the J call TRBJ2-3; no definite D call. Germline CDR1 reads ENHRY; CDR2 reads SYGVKD. Trimming shortened V by 6 bases and J by 0 bases, and 10 bases separated the two germline ends. This CDR3 is built from 14 residues. In DNA form, the CDR3 reads TGTGCCATCAGGGGTGTGGACAGCACAGATACGCAGTATTTT. Translating gives CAIRGVDSTDTQYF.

The J gene is TRBJ2-5, the V gene TRBV29-1; D is perhaps TRBD2 (6 bases). CDR1 is SQVTM, CDR2 ANQGSEA, per germline. This CDR3 has 13 amino acids. Trimming removed 3 bases at V and 5 bases at J, with 13 bases between. Here the CDR3 reads CSVEGLPWETQYF. The CDR3 DNA reads as TGCAGCGTTGAGGGACTCCCTTGGGAGACCCAGTACTTC. The variable domain in full, with the rest retrieved from reference TRBV29-1 and TRBJ2-5, is SAVISQKPSRDICQRGTSLTIQCQVDSQVTMMFWYRQQPGQSLTLIATANQGSEATYESGFVIDKFPISRPNLTFSTLTVSNMSPEDSSIYLCSVEGLPWETQYFGPGTRLLVL.

The V gene is TRBV28, the J gene TRBJ1-5; a possible D gene is TRBD1 (6 bases). The CDR3 is made up of 13 amino acids. CDR1 and CDR2 (germline): MDHEN, SYDVKM. V was shortened by 6 bases and J by 7 bases, with 13 bases between the two germline ends. The CDR3 spells CASRTRGYQPQHF. The CDR3, as DNA: TGTGCCAGCAGAACCAGGGGATACCAGCCCCAGCATTTT.

This clonotype was recorded many times. This chain uses TRBV4-3 with TRBJ2-3; tentative D call: TRBD1 (5 bases). The CDR3 runs to 13 residues. V lost 4 bases, J lost 8 bases, and 13 bases lay in between. In germline, CDR1 is LGHNA, CDR2 YSLEER. The CDR3 nucleotides read TGCGCCAGCAGCCGCTCAGGGTCTGGTACGCAGTATTTT. This encodes CASSRSGSGTQYF.

The J gene is TRBJ2-5, the V gene TRBV5-1, with D possibly matching TRBD2 (5 bases). The CDR3 extends over 13 amino acids. CDR1 is SGHRS and CDR2 is YFSETQ in the germline V gene. The V gene lost 0 bases and the J gene lost 11 bases, with 14 bases spanning the gap. The CDR3 DNA follows: TGCGCCAGCAGCTTGGAGGTGGATAGGGAGCAGTACTTC. This encodes CASSLEVDREQYF. The full variable domain, rest sourced from reference TRBV5-1 and TRBJ2-5, is KAGVTQTPRYLIKTRGQQVTLSCSPISGHRSVSWYQQTPGQGLQFLFEYFSETQRNKGNFPGRFSGRQFSNSRSEMNVSTLELGDSALYLCASSLEVDREQYFGPGTRLLVL.

As regards this clonotype: A read error may account for a junction end that differs from germline. The chain uses TRBV7-7 and TRBJ2-3, with D unresolved. CDR1 and CDR2 from the germline V gene are SSHAT and FNYEAQ (reference sequence). CDR3 length: 13 residues. In DNA form, the CDR3 reads TGTGCTAGCAGCCCCACCATCCCAGATACGCAGTATTTT. This codes for CASSPTIPDTQYF.

The rearrangement uses TRBV12-3 or TRBV12-4 and TRBJ2-1; TRBD2 aligns across 9 bases. This CDR3 comprises 16 residues. V shed 3 bases and J 7 bases; nucleotides not matched to a gene: 10. CDR3 nucleotide sequence: TGTGCCAGCAGTTTCTGGGGCGGGGGGGCTGGTAATGAGCAGTTCTTC. Residues: CASSFWGGGAGNEQFF.

The chain is built from TRBV6-2 or TRBV6-3 and TRBJ1-2; D unresolved. The V end lost 2 bases, the J end lost 6 bases, and 13 bases lay between the germline ends. Per germline, CDR1 MNHEY and CDR2 SVGEGT. CDR3 size: 14 residues. The CDR3 DNA is TGTGCCAGCAGTTACCCAGTGAAGGGTGATGGCTACACCTTC. This sequence encodes CASSYPVKGDGYTF.

The rearrangement joins TRBV6-2 or TRBV6-3 to TRBJ2-2; a weak D match, TRBD2 (7 bases). Trimming cost V 8 bases and J 13 bases, with 20 bases left between them. The CDR3 length is 13 residues. The germline V gene encodes CDR1 MNHEY and CDR2 SVGEGT. CDR3 nucleotide sequence: TGTGCCAGCCGTGTTGCGGGGGCGCCCCTGCTGTTTTTT. As protein: CASRVAGAPLLFF.

There are a few counts of this clonotype. This chain links TRBV11-2 with TRBJ2-5; D remains unclear. Germline V gene sequence: CDR1 SGHAT, CDR2 FQNNGV. The CDR3 sequence is 11 residues long. V was pared by 0 bases and J by 9 bases, with 5 bases between. CDR3 protein: CASSLDKPQYF. CDR3 bases: TGTGCCAGCAGCTTAGACAAGCCCCAGTACTTC. The complete variable domain, with remaining parts taken from reference TRBV11-2 and TRBJ2-5, reads EAGVAQSPRYKIIEKRQSVAFWCNPISGHATLYWYQQILGQGPKLLIQFQNNGVVDDSQLPKDRFSAERLKGVDSTLKIQPAKLEDSAVYLCASSLDKPQYFGPGTRLLVL.

This chain connects TRBV13 to TRBJ2-7; 7 nucleotides align to TRBD1. The V and J ends lost 5 bases and 7 bases, in that order; junction bases with no gene match: 8. Germline assignment: CDR1 PRHDT and CDR2 FYEKMQ (reference sequence). The CDR3 is 13 amino acids. Written as DNA, the CDR3 is TGTGCCAGCAGCGGACAGGTTTTGAATGAGCAGTACTTC. Translation: CASSGQVLNEQYF.

In the case of this clonotype: This sequence may be a read error, since a much larger clone differs from it by one base. The chain uses TRBV20-1 and TRBJ2-5; 9 bases are a match to TRBD1. CDR1 is DFQATT, CDR2 SNEGSKA, per germline (reference sequence). V lost 4 bases, J lost 11 bases, and 14 bases stayed unmatched. The CDR3 is 14 residues long. The CDR3 nucleotides are TGCAGTGCTATTGGGACAGGGACCTACAATGAGCAGTACTTC. It encodes CSAIGTGTYNEQYF.

The genes are TRBV20-1 and TRBJ2-1; D call uncertain. This CDR3 is 13 amino acids long. CDR1 is DFQATT, CDR2 SNEGSKA, per germline (reference sequence). Trimming removed 3 bases from V and 5 bases from J, with 11 bases in between. The CDR3 loop reads CSARLVENNEQFF. CDR3 DNA sequence: TGCAGTGCTAGGTTGGTAGAGAACAATGAGCAGTTCTTC.

This chain connects TRBV27 to TRBJ1-1; TRBD1 aligns across 8 bases. The CDR3 extends over 14 amino acids. CDR1 is MNHEY and CDR2 is SMNVEV in the germline V gene (reference sequence). Trimming removed 5 bases from V and 4 bases from J; junction bases left unmatched: 6. DNA for the CDR3: TGTGCCAGCAGTCCTGAAACAGGGGGCACTGAAGCTTTCTTT. Its translation: CASSPETGGTEAFF.